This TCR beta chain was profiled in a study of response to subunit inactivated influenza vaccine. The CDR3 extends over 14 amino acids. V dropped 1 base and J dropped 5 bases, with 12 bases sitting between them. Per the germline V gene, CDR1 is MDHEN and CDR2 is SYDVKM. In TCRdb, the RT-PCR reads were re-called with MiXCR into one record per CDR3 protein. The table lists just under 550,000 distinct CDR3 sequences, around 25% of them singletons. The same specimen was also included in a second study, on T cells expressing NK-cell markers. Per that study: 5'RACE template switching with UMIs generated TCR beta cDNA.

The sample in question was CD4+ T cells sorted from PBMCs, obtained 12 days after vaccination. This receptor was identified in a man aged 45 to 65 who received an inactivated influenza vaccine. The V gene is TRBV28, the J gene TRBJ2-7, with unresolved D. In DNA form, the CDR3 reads TGTGCCAGCAGTTTATCGGAACTCGTCCACGAGCAGTACTTC. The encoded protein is CASSLSELVHEQYF.